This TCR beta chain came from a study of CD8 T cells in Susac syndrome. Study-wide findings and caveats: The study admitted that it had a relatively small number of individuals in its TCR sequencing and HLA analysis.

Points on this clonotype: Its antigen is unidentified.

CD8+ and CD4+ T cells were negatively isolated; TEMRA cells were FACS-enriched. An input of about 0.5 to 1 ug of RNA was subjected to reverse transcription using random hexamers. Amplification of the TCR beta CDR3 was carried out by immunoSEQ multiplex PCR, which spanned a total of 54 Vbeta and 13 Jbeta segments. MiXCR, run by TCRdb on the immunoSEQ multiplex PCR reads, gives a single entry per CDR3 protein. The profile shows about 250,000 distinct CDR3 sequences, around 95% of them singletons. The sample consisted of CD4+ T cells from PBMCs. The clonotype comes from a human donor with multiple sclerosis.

The DNA of the CDR3 is TGTGCCAGCAGGATAGCTGGGGGTGAAGCTTTCTTT. This codes for CASRIAGGEAFF. The chain joins TRBV3-1 to TRBJ1-1; weak D call: TRBD1 (5 bases). The V gene lost 6 bases and the J gene lost 7 bases, with 12 bases spanning the gap. The length of the CDR3 is 12 residues. Looked up from germline, CDR1 is LGHDT and CDR2 is YNNKEL (reference sequence). Filled out from reference TRBV3-1 and TRBJ1-1, the complete variable domain reads DTAVSQTPKYLVTQMGNDKSIKCEQNLGHDTMYWYKQDSKKFLKIMFSYNNKELIINETVPNRFSPKSPDKAHLNLHINSLELGDSAVYFCASRIAGGEAFFGQGTRLTVV.